The 31 T cell receptor beta chains given below trace back to one sample, sequenced in a study of graft-versus-host responses after intestinal transplantation. These TCRs are of unknown antigen specificity. TCRdb's table, derived via immunoSEQ multiplex PCR, lists solely in-frame clones and lacks some. The repertoire includes 99,000 or so clones, 92% of them detected once, and roughly 0.069% sits in the top ten. Material: unstimulated CD8+ T cells sorted from spleen or lymph node cells, obtained before transplant. The receptors come from a human donor who was the organ donor for an intestinal transplant.

This chain links TRBV14 with TRBJ2-7; a possible D gene is TRBD2 (6 bases). CDR3 size: 16 residues. With 4 bases removed from V and 0 bases from J, the gap between germline ends came to 16 bases. CDR1 and CDR2 (germline): SGHDN, FVKESK. CDR3 loop: CASSRRGRESSYEQYF. CDR3 in DNA: TGTGCCAGCAGCCGCCGGGGACGGGAGAGCTCCTACGAGCAGTACTTC.

The chain recombines TRBV7-9 with TRBJ2-7; 9 bases are a match to TRBD1. The V and J ends lost 3 bases and 6 bases, in that order; junction bases with no gene match: 12. The V gene's germline CDR1 is SEHNR and CDR2 FQNEAQ (reference sequence). There are 16 residues in the CDR3. CDR3 DNA sequence: TGTGCCAGCAGCTTTTCGGGACAGGGAGTCTTCGGCGAGCAGTACTTC. This gives the protein CASSFSGQGVFGEQYF.

The chain joins TRBV15 to TRBJ1-4, with D tentatively TRBD1 (5 bases). CDR1 is LNHNV and CDR2 is YYDKDF in the germline V gene (reference sequence). The CDR3 loop spans 16 amino acids. The ends were cut back, 3 bases at V and 3 bases at J, with 14 bases in the middle. CDR3 DNA sequence: TGTGCCACCAGCAGCTTGAAGACAGTTTCTAATGAAAAACTGTTTTTT. This sequence encodes CATSSLKTVSNEKLFF.

The V call is TRBV4-1, the J call TRBJ2-7; 9 nucleotides match TRBD1. Germline V gene lookup returns CDR1 MGHRA and CDR2 YSYEKL. The CDR3 extends over 16 amino acids. V lost 1 base to trimming and J lost 5 bases; unmatched junction nucleotides: 9. This chain's CDR3 is CASSQVLGTGFHEQYF. CDR3 in DNA: TGCGCCAGCAGCCAAGTCCTCGGGACAGGGTTCCACGAGCAGTACTTC.

The rearrangement links TRBV6-1 to TRBJ2-7, with D unresolved. This CDR3 comprises 12 residues. Trimming took off 2 bases at V and 3 bases at J, with 5 bases between the two ends. Germline loops: CDR1 MNHNS, CDR2 SASEGT. CDR3 protein: CASSEFSYEQYF. The DNA for the CDR3 is TGTGCCAGCAGTGAATTCAGCTACGAGCAGTACTTC.

The table lists this clone with a count of one. This chain uses TRBV19 with TRBJ1-1, with no clear D. Trimming left V 7 bases short and J 1 base short, with 16 bases between. CDR1 and CDR2 (germline): LNHDA, SQIVND (reference sequence). The CDR3 is 15 residues long. CDR3 nucleotide sequence: TGTGCCAGTACTACGACTCTTTTTGGGAACACTGAAGCTTTCTTT. Amino acid sequence: CASTTTLFGNTEAFF.

The genes are TRBV4-1 and TRBJ2-5; 12 bases are shared with TRBD2. CDR3 size: 16 residues. V trimming: 4 bases; J trimming: 2 bases; junction bases outside the gene matches: 5. Germline loops: CDR1 MGHRA, CDR2 YSYEKL. CDR3 DNA sequence: TGCGCCAGCAGCCGCACTAGCGGGGGGCCTCAAGAGACCCAGTACTTC. It is translated as CASSRTSGGPQETQYF.

This clone was observed a handful of times. One junction end does not reproduce the germline sequence, and a read error may be involved. This rearrangement joins TRBV25-1 to TRBJ2-2; D gene uncertain. The germline gives CDR1 MGHDK, CDR2 SYGVNS. The CDR3 runs to 12 residues. The CDR3 sequence: CASSKYYGELFF. The CDR3 bases are TGTGCCAGCAGTAAATACTACGGGGAGCTGTTTTTT.

This clone was observed once. V and J are TRBV11-2 and TRBJ2-5; maybe TRBD1 (8 bases). Trimming left V 5 bases short and J 2 bases short, with 15 bases between. Germline lookup yields CDR1 SGHAT and CDR2 FQNNGV. The CDR3 contains 15 residues. DNA for the CDR3: TGTGCCAGCAGCCCCGGACAGGGAGGGCAAGAGACCCAGTACTTC. It specifies CASSPGQGGQETQYF.

CDR3 loop: CASIRPGYGEQFF. The CDR3, as DNA: TGTGCCAGCATTCGGCCGGGATATGGTGAGCAGTTCTTC. The chain links TRBV2 to TRBJ2-1; D possibly corresponds to TRBD2 (5 bases). The germline V gene has CDR1 SNHLY and CDR2 FYNNEI. The CDR3 contains 13 residues. The V end lost 7 bases, the J end lost 9 bases, and 16 bases lay between the germline ends.

This chain's CDR3 is CASSPVPNLNEQFF. In nucleotides, the CDR3 is TGTGCCAGCAGCCCTGTGCCTAATTTGAATGAGCAGTTCTTC. The rearrangement uses TRBV7-8 and TRBJ2-1; D gene ambiguous. Germline CDR1 reads SGHVS; CDR2 reads FQNEAQ. The germline V and J ends were trimmed by 5 bases and 7 bases, with 15 bases remaining between them. This CDR3 contains 14 residues.

This chain uses TRBV4-2 with TRBJ1-5, with D unresolved. Germline CDR1 reads LGHNA; CDR2 reads YNFKEQ. The V end was cut by 1 base, the J end by 4 bases, with 14 bases between. The CDR3 consists of 16 residues. In nucleotides, the CDR3 is TGTGCCAGCAGCCAAGTGGGTGGGCTAAAAAATCAGCCCCAGCATTTT. Translated: CASSQVGGLKNQPQHF.

The chain joins TRBV27 to TRBJ2-7; 9 nucleotides match TRBD2. This CDR3 is 15 amino acids long. CDR1 and CDR2 (germline): MNHEY, SMNVEV (reference sequence). J was trimmed by 0 bases and V by 8 bases; bases with no gene match: 8. The CDR3 DNA follows: TGTGCCAGCGGGTTAGCGGGAGACCTCTCCTACGAGCAGTACTTC. It translates to CASGLAGDLSYEQYF.

This rearrangement joins TRBV10-1 to TRBJ1-3, with D perhaps TRBD1 (5 bases). The CDR3 is 15 residues long. Germline CDR1 is WNHNN and CDR2 is SYGVQD (reference sequence). The ends were cut back, 2 bases at V and 0 bases at J, with 8 bases in the middle. CDR3 coding DNA: TGCGCCAGCAGTGAGGGGGGGGGCTCTGGAAACACCATATATTTT. Encoded protein: CASSEGGGSGNTIYF.

The chain couples TRBV4-1 to TRBJ2-7; the match to TRBD2 covers 8 bases. CDR3 length equals 18 residues. V shed 1 base and J 2 bases; nucleotides not matched to a gene: 13. The V gene's germline CDR1 is MGHRA and CDR2 YSYEKL. The CDR3 loop reads CASSQGRHSGELTYEQYF. CDR3 bases: TGCGCCAGCAGCCAAGGGCGGCATAGCGGGGAACTTACCTACGAGCAGTACTTC.

The genes are TRBV6-1 and TRBJ1-2; perhaps TRBD1 as D (6 bases). The CDR3 spans 15 residues. Trimming cost V 2 bases and J 3 bases, with 13 bases left between them. Germline V gene lookup returns CDR1 MNHNS and CDR2 SASEGT. CDR3 sequence reads: CASSELQGPYYGYTF. DNA for the CDR3: TGTGCCAGCAGTGAACTACAGGGCCCGTACTATGGCTACACCTTC.

The V gene is TRBV4-1, the J gene TRBJ1-4, with D possibly TRBD1 on 5 matching bases. Germline assignment: CDR1 MGHRA and CDR2 YSYEKL. CDR3 length: 16 residues. The ends were cut back, 1 base at V and 7 bases at J, with 16 bases in the middle. CDR3 nucleotides: TGCGCCAGCAGCCAAGTGTTGGGCCAGGGCGGTGAAAAACTGTTTTTT. Its protein is CASSQVLGQGGEKLFF.

The J gene is TRBJ2-3, the V gene TRBV2; 7 positions agree with TRBD2. The CDR3 spans 20 residues. The ends lost 1 base at V and 1 base at J; junction bases unmatched: 17. Germline V gene sequence: CDR1 SNHLY, CDR2 FYNNEI. The CDR3 DNA is TGTGCCAGCAGTGAAGGCCCTACCTTAGACCCTAGCGGACGCACAGATACGCAGTATTTT. It encodes CASSEGPTLDPSGRTDTQYF.

The chain combines TRBV5-1 with TRBJ1-4, with D perhaps TRBD1 (5 bases). The germline CDR1 and CDR2 sequences are SGHRS and YFSETQ. Trimming stripped 6 bases from V and 0 bases from J, with 15 bases between. The CDR3 is made up of 16 amino acids. CDR3 in DNA: TGCGCCAGCACCTTTGACAGCCCAGCAACTAATGAAAAACTGTTTTTT. This sequence encodes CASTFDSPATNEKLFF. Full variable domain (rest looked up from reference TRBV5-1 and TRBJ1-4): KAGVTQTPRYLIKTRGQQVTLSCSPISGHRSVSWYQQTPGQGLQFLFEYFSETQRNKGNFPGRFSGRQFSNSRSEMNVSTLELGDSALYLCASTFDSPATNEKLFFGSGTQLSVL.

The rearrangement links TRBV9 to TRBJ1-1; 7 bases match TRBD1. Germline V gene data show CDR1 as SGDLS and CDR2 as YYNGEE. V trimming: 1 base; J trimming: 4 bases; junction bases outside the gene matches: 4. This CDR3 region has 14 residues. The CDR3, as DNA: TGTGCCAGCAGCGTATTCTCAGGGGGCACTGAAGCTTTCTTT. Protein sequence: CASSVFSGGTEAFF.

V and J are TRBV5-1 and TRBJ2-1; 9 bases fit TRBD2. The length of the CDR3 is 15 residues. V was clipped by 2 bases and J by 7 bases; unmatched bases: 7. Germline CDR1 and CDR2: SGHRS and YFSETQ. CDR3 nucleotides: TGCGCCAGCAGCTTAGGTAGCGGGAGTCAAAATGAGCAGTTCTTC. It yields the protein CASSLGSGSQNEQFF.

This chain connects TRBV19 to TRBJ1-1, with D unresolved. CDR1 is LNHDA and CDR2 is SQIVND in the germline V gene (reference sequence). V was pared by 5 bases and J by 3 bases, with 7 bases between. CDR3 length: 12 amino acids. This CDR3 is CASSEGYTEAFF. The CDR3 DNA sequence: TGTGCCAGTAGTGAGGGTTACACTGAAGCTTTCTTT.

The V gene is TRBV10-3, the J gene TRBJ2-1; 7 positions agree with TRBD2. This CDR3 is built from 13 residues. The germline CDR1 and CDR2 sequences are ENHRY and SYGVKD. The trim removed 10 bases at V and 5 bases at J, leaving 8 bases unmatched. CDR3 residues: CATSSGLHNEQFF. CDR3 DNA: TGTGCCACCTCTAGCGGCCTACACAATGAGCAGTTCTTC.

The rearrangement links TRBV29-1 to TRBJ1-2; TRBD1 matches at 9 bases. The V and J ends lost 5 bases and 6 bases, in that order; junction bases with no gene match: 4. The CDR3 length is 12 residues. Germline CDR1 and CDR2: SQVTM and ANQGSEA. This CDR3 reads CSVSGTGNGYTF. CDR3 in DNA: TGCAGCGTTAGCGGGACAGGGAATGGCTACACCTTC.

This chain links TRBV19 with TRBJ2-5, with D perhaps TRBD1 (6 bases). Germline V CDR1 and CDR2: LNHDA, SQIVND (reference sequence). Between the trimmed V and J ends, which lost 8 bases and 5 bases, there was a span of 15 bases. The CDR3 covers 13 residues. The CDR3 loop reads CASDPTGSETQYF. The CDR3 nucleotides read TGTGCCAGTGACCCGACAGGATCGGAGACCCAGTACTTC.

The chain uses TRBV6-1 and TRBJ2-7; 10 positions match TRBD2. CDR1 and CDR2 (germline): MNHNS, SASEGT. The CDR3 has 17 residues. The V segment lost 1 base and the J segment 4 bases; nucleotides outside the gene matches: 10. The CDR3 protein is CASSEGVRLAGMYEQYF. The DNA of the CDR3 is TGTGCCAGCAGTGAAGGAGTTCGACTAGCGGGCATGTACGAGCAGTACTTC.

The rearrangement joins TRBV5-3 to TRBJ2-2; 8 bases fit TRBD1. TRBV5-3 is assigned to the ORF class and has an uncertain function. The ends lost 9 bases at V and 0 bases at J; junction bases unmatched: 13. The CDR3 covers 17 residues. The CDR3 reads CATSSQGAKANTGELFF. CDR3 coding DNA: TGTGCCACATCATCCCAGGGGGCCAAAGCGAACACCGGGGAGCTGTTTTTT.

This clone was seen once. The gene calls are TRBV5-1 and TRBJ1-2; no clear D gene. In germline, CDR1 is SGHRS, CDR2 YFSETQ. CDR3 length: 12 residues. V dropped 2 bases and J dropped 6 bases, with 8 bases sitting between them. This CDR3 is CASSFSSDGYTF. The CDR3 DNA sequence: TGCGCCAGCAGCTTCTCCAGCGATGGCTACACCTTC.

The gene calls are TRBV9 and TRBJ2-1; 10 nucleotides align to TRBD2. The V segment lost 0 bases and the J segment 3 bases; nucleotides outside the gene matches: 3. The CDR3 is 16 residues long. Germline V gene data show CDR1 as SGDLS and CDR2 as YYNGEE. In nucleotides, the CDR3 is TGTGCCAGCAGCGTAGGTGCTAGCGGGAGCTACAATGAGCAGTTCTTC. It yields the protein CASSVGASGSYNEQFF.

The chain combines TRBV9 with TRBJ2-5; 8 nucleotides agree with TRBD2. CDR1 and CDR2 from the germline V gene are SGDLS and YYNGEE. The V segment lost 3 bases and the J segment 4 bases; nucleotides outside the gene matches: 17. The CDR3 extends over 18 amino acids. CDR3 DNA sequence: TGTGCCAGCAGCGGACGCCTCTTTTTAGCGGGAAGTGGAGAGACCCAGTACTTC. Translation gives CASSGRLFLAGSGETQYF.

The chain has TRBV29-1 and TRBJ2-5; D is unresolved. The CDR3 has 12 residues. Between the trimmed V and J ends, which lost 4 bases and 0 bases, there was a span of 6 bases. Germline V gives CDR1 SQVTM, CDR2 ANQGSEA. Here the CDR3 DNA reads TGCAGCGTTGGACTTAACCAAGAGACCCAGTACTTC. It yields the protein CSVGLNQETQYF.